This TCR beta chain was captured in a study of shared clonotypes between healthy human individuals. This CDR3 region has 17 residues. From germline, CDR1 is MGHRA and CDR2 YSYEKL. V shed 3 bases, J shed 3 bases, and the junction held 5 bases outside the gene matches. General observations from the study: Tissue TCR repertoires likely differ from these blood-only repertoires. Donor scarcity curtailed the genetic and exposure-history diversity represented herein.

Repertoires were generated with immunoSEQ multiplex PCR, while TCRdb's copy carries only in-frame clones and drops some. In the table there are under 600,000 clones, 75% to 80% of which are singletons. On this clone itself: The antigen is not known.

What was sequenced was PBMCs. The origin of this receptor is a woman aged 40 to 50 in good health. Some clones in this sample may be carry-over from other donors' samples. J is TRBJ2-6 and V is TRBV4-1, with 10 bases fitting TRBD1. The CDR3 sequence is CASSQGQGSGGANVLTF. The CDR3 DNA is TGCGCCAGCAGCCAGGGACAGGGGTCCGGTGGGGCCAACGTCCTGACTTTC.